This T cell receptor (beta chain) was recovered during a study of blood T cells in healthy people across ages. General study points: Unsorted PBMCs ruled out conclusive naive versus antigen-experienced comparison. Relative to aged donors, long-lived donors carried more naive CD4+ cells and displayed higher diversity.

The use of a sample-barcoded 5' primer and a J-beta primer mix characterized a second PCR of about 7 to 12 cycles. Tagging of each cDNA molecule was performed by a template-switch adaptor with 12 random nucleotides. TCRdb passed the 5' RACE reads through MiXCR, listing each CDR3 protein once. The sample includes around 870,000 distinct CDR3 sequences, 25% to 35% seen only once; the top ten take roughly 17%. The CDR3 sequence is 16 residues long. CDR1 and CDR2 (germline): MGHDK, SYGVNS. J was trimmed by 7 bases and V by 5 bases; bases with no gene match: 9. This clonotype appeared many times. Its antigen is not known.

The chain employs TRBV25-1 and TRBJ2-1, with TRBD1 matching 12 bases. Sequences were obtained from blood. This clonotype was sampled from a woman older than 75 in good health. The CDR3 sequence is CASSKLGQGAHNEQFF. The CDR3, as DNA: TGTGCCAGCAGTAAGTTGGGACAGGGGGCGCATAATGAGCAGTTCTTC.